Shown below are 27 T cell receptor beta chains from a single sample sequenced in a study of control samples from healthy donors and cancer patients. Profiling relied on immunoSEQ multiplex PCR, and the TCRdb table lists in-frame clones only, not all of them. The sample has 150,000 to 180,000 clones; approximately 93% are singletons. What was sequenced was blood. All receptors come from a man aged 35 to 55 in good health.

The rearrangement uses TRBV19 and TRBJ1-1, with unresolved D. This CDR3 comprises 14 residues. The germline CDR1 and CDR2 sequences are LNHDA and SQIVND (reference sequence). The V and J ends lost 3 bases and 5 bases respectively, with 13 bases between them. The CDR3 nucleotides are TGTGCCAGTAGTATGGAGACCGGAGGGACTGAAGCTTTCTTT. It codes for CASSMETGGTEAFF.

The chain carries TRBV6-1 and TRBJ2-1; D is unresolved. This CDR3 region has 13 residues. The V end was cut by 0 bases, the J end by 10 bases, with 10 bases between. Germline CDR1 and CDR2: MNHNS and SASEGT. The CDR3 is CASSEARFSEQFF. In DNA form, the CDR3 reads TGTGCCAGCAGTGAAGCCCGATTTAGCGAGCAGTTCTTC.

This clone occurred once. The identical CDR3 is also encoded by other nucleotide sequences in the sample. This chain links TRBV7-9 with TRBJ1-1, with a weak D call TRBD1 (6 bases). With 6 bases removed from V and 5 bases from J, the gap between germline ends came to 13 bases. The CDR3 has 13 residues. In germline, CDR1 is SEHNR, CDR2 FQNEAQ (reference sequence). As DNA, the CDR3 is TGTGCCAGCAGTCCAGGGGTGGTAACTGAAGCTTTCTTT. Protein: CASSPGVVTEAFF.

The chain joins TRBV5-1 to TRBJ1-2; 7 bases map to TRBD1. Germline loops: CDR1 SGHRS, CDR2 YFSETQ. The V segment lost 4 bases and the J segment 2 bases; nucleotides outside the gene matches: 5. The CDR3 length is 14 residues. CDR3 in amino acids: CASSPSTGNYGYTF. The CDR3 DNA reads as TGCGCCAGCAGCCCCTCGACAGGGAACTATGGCTACACCTTC.

The rearrangement joins TRBV19 to TRBJ1-5, with a weak D call TRBD1 (6 bases). The germline gives CDR1 LNHDA, CDR2 SQIVND (reference sequence). Trimming removed 3 bases from V and 5 bases from J, with 11 bases in between. CDR3 size: 14 residues. CDR3 nucleotides: TGTGCCAGTAGTATGTGGGACACCTATCAGCCCCAGCATTTT. Translation gives CASSMWDTYQPQHF.

V usage is TRBV28 and J usage is TRBJ1-2; weak D call: TRBD1 (5 bases). The CDR3 is made up of 15 amino acids. V shed 5 bases and J shed 4 bases, with 17 bases lying between them. CDR1 is MDHEN and CDR2 is SYDVKM in the germline V gene. The CDR3 DNA reads TGTGCCAGCAGTCCCTCCGTTGGGGGGGGCTATGGCTACACCTTC. Translating gives CASSPSVGGGYGYTF.

V is TRBV2 and J is TRBJ2-1; 7 bases line up with TRBD2. Trimming took 1 base from V and 6 from J; bases not matched to a gene: 3. This CDR3 region has 14 residues. The germline gives CDR1 SNHLY, CDR2 FYNNEI. CDR3 nucleotides: TGTGCCAGCAGTGAAGGGACTAGTCGCAATGAGCAGTTCTTC. Protein sequence: CASSEGTSRNEQFF. Full variable domain (missing parts from reference TRBV2 and TRBJ2-1): EPEVTQTPSHQVTQMGQEVILRCVPISNHLYFYWYRQILGQKVEFLVSFYNNEISEKSEIFDDQFSVERPDGSNFTLKIRSTKLEDSAMYFCASSEGTSRNEQFFGPGTRLTVL.

The chain is built from TRBV5-1 and TRBJ2-7; perhaps D is TRBD1 or TRBD2 (5 bases each). Germline V gives CDR1 SGHRS, CDR2 YFSETQ. The V gene lost 4 bases and the J gene lost 4 bases, with 12 bases spanning the gap. The CDR3 extends over 13 amino acids. The chain's CDR3 is CASSRDGEYEQYF. As DNA, the CDR3 is TGCGCCAGCAGCCGGGACGGGGAGTACGAGCAGTACTTC.

The J gene is TRBJ2-3, the V gene TRBV4-3; 8 positions agree with TRBD2. Germline assignment: CDR1 LGHNA and CDR2 YSLEER. With V trimmed by 0 bases and J by 1 base, 3 bases remained unmatched. The CDR3 is 16 amino acids. The CDR3 DNA reads as TGCGCCAGCAGCCAAGAGCGGGGGGCAGGCACAGATACGCAGTATTTT. It codes for CASSQERGAGTDTQYF.

Here the CDR3 DNA reads TGTGCCAGCATAAAGGCCCGAGGAGGTACATCCCGGCAGTACTTC. Encoded protein: CASIKARGGTSRQYF. The J gene is TRBJ2-7, the V gene TRBV21-1; the D call TRBD2 from the table was never checked on the DNA. TRBV21-1 is given as a pseudogene. The CDR3 is 15 residues long.

The V gene is TRBV11-2, the J gene TRBJ1-1, with 8 bases aligning to TRBD1. CDR1 is SGHAT and CDR2 is FQNNGV in the germline V gene. Unmatched junction bases numbered 15, after V lost 2 bases and J lost 4 bases. The length of the CDR3 is 18 residues. The CDR3 loop is CASSLRAGQGRWGTEAFF. The CDR3 DNA sequence: TGTGCCAGCAGCTTACGGGCCGGACAGGGTCGATGGGGCACTGAAGCTTTCTTT.

There are a few counts of this clone. The chain links TRBV19 to TRBJ2-3; D is unresolved. Trimming pared 3 bases from V and 2 bases from J, leaving 21 bases between. Germline V lookup: CDR1 LNHDA, CDR2 SQIVND (reference sequence). The CDR3 is 18 residues long. CDR3: CASSIFIVQGVFTDTQYF. The CDR3 DNA follows: TGTGCCAGTAGTATCTTTATTGTGCAAGGAGTTTTCACAGATACGCAGTATTTT.

In DNA, the CDR3 is TGCGCCAGCAGCCAAGATCGGATATATGGCTACACCTTC. This encodes CASSQDRIYGYTF. The gene calls are TRBV4-3 and TRBJ1-2; no firm D call. The CDR3 runs 13 residues. Germline V gives CDR1 LGHNA, CDR2 YSLEER. V lost 0 bases and J lost 5, with 7 bases in between.

CDR3 nucleotides: TGTGCCAGTAGTAGGGGCAGGGTACAGCCCCAGCATTTT. It specifies CASSRGRVQPQHF. V and J are TRBV19 and TRBJ1-5, with a possible D match to TRBD1 (5 bases). Trimming pared 4 bases from V and 7 bases from J, leaving 11 bases between. From germline, CDR1 is LNHDA and CDR2 SQIVND (reference sequence). This CDR3 contains 13 residues. Based on the CDR3 plus reference TRBV19 and TRBJ1-5, the full variable domain is DGGITQSPKYLFRKEGQNVTLSCEQNLNHDAMYWYRQDPGQGLRLIYYSQIVNDFQKGDIAEGYSVSREKKESFPLTVTSAQKNPTAFYLCASSRGRVQPQHFGDGTRLSIL.

This clone was detected only a few times. The V call is TRBV28, the J call TRBJ2-3, with D maybe TRBD2 (5 bases). Trimming took off 10 bases at V and 6 bases at J, with 20 bases between the two ends. In germline, CDR1 is MDHEN, CDR2 SYDVKM. The CDR3 totals 14 residues. DNA of the CDR3: TGTGCCATATCTACTATGAGGGCTCAGGATACGCAGTATTTT. Protein: CAISTMRAQDTQYF. The full variable domain, completed using reference TRBV28 and TRBJ2-3, is DVKVTQSSRYLVKRTGEKVFLECVQDMDHENMFWYRQDPGLGLRLIYFSYDVKMKEKGDIPEGYSVSREKKERFSLILESASTNQTSMYLCAISTMRAQDTQYFGPGTRLTVL.

The chain uses TRBV12-3 or TRBV12-4 and TRBJ1-1; unclear D gene. This CDR3 spans 11 amino acids. Trimming shortened V by 5 bases and J by 11 bases, and 12 bases separated the two germline ends. Here the CDR3 reads CASSQGIGAFF. The DNA for the CDR3 is TGTGCCAGCAGTCAAGGGATCGGGGCTTTCTTT.

V is TRBV5-1 and J is TRBJ2-7; either TRBD1 or TRBD2 may supply D (5 bases each). This CDR3 spans 13 amino acids. Trimming took 1 base from V and 6 from J, leaving 11 bases between them. Germline V gene sequence: CDR1 SGHRS, CDR2 YFSETQ. The CDR3 nucleotides read TGCGCCAGCAGCTTGCTGTCGGGGCGCGAGCAGTACTTC. This codes for CASSLLSGREQYF.

This rearrangement joins TRBV18 to TRBJ1-1, with a weak D call TRBD1 (5 bases). The CDR3 is 15 residues long. Germline V CDR1 and CDR2: KGHSH, LQKENI. Deletions cut 3 bases from V and 0 bases from J, with 11 bases between. DNA for the CDR3: TGTGCCAGCTCACCGCGACAGAACTTGAACACTGAAGCTTTCTTT. This sequence encodes CASSPRQNLNTEAFF.

The chain combines TRBV9 with TRBJ1-1, with unresolved D. V gave up 3 bases and J gave up 0 bases, with 6 bases separating them. Germline V gene data show CDR1 as SGDLS and CDR2 as YYNGEE. The CDR3 sequence is 13 residues long. The CDR3 is CASSGDLNTEAFF. Here the CDR3 DNA reads TGTGCCAGCAGCGGTGACCTGAACACTGAAGCTTTCTTT.

The chain has TRBV28 and TRBJ2-7, with a possible D match to TRBD2 (6 bases). Germline loops: CDR1 MDHEN, CDR2 SYDVKM. The CDR3 has 13 residues. Between the trimmed V and J ends, which lost 9 bases and 0 bases, there was a span of 12 bases. CDR3 DNA: TGTGCCAGTAGGGACTCCTCCTCCTACGAGCAGTACTTC. Its protein product is CASRDSSSYEQYF.

This clone was recorded only once. The chain is built from TRBV5-6 and TRBJ1-4; D is ambiguous. The CDR3 extends over 16 amino acids. Germline V gene lookup returns CDR1 SGHDT and CDR2 YYEEEE. V was cut by 3 bases and J by 0 bases, with 12 bases left in between. The CDR3 region is CASSSLRATTNEKLFF. In DNA form, the CDR3 reads TGTGCCAGCAGCTCACTCCGGGCAACAACTAATGAAAAACTGTTTTTT.

Notes on this clone: Other nucleotide sequences in the sample specify the same CDR3. The chain combines TRBV6-5 with TRBJ1-5; D is perhaps TRBD1 (6 bases). There are 13 residues in the CDR3. Deletions cut 2 bases from V and 4 bases from J, with 6 bases between. Per the germline V gene, CDR1 is MNHEY and CDR2 is SVGAGI. CDR3 DNA sequence: TGTGCCAGCAGTTACACAGGGAATCAGCCCCAGCATTTT. Protein product: CASSYTGNQPQHF.

CDR3 in DNA: TGTGCCACCAGCAGAGCCGGGATTGAGACCCAGTACTTC. It encodes CATSRAGIETQYF. The chain couples TRBV15 to TRBJ2-5, with a possible D match to TRBD2 (5 bases). Germline V gives CDR1 LNHNV, CDR2 YYDKDF (reference sequence). V was shortened by 1 base and J by 5 bases, with 8 bases between the two germline ends. The CDR3 is 13 residues long.

The gene calls are TRBV3-1 (or the pseudogene TRBV3-2) and TRBJ2-1; 8 nucleotides match TRBD2. Germline lookup yields CDR1 LGHDT and CDR2 YNNKEL (reference sequence). J lost 0 bases, V lost 9 bases, and 4 bases had no gene match. The CDR3 totals 14 residues. The CDR3, as DNA: TGTGCCAGTGCGGGGGGCCCCTCCTACAATGAGCAGTTCTTC. Protein: CASAGGPSYNEQFF.

Written as DNA, the CDR3 is TGTGCCAGCAGTTTCGGGGCCATGAACACTGAAGCTTTCTTT. It is translated as CASSFGAMNTEAFF. The gene calls are TRBV5-8 and TRBJ1-1; a possible D gene is TRBD1 (5 bases). The V gene lost 5 bases and the J gene lost 0 bases, with 11 bases spanning the gap. Per germline, CDR1 SGHTS and CDR2 YDEGEE. This CDR3 spans 14 amino acids.

The chain recombines TRBV6-5 with TRBJ2-2; D is unclear. The germline CDR1 and CDR2 sequences are MNHEY and SVGAGI. This CDR3 spans 13 amino acids. V lost 8 bases, J lost 8 bases, and 15 bases lay in between. CDR3 DNA sequence: TGTGCCAGCCAAGACCTCTATCCTGGGGAGCTGTTTTTT. Protein: CASQDLYPGELFF.

The chain joins TRBV6-5 to TRBJ1-2; D possibly corresponds to TRBD1 (5 bases). The CDR3 length is 13 residues. V was shortened by 0 bases and J by 8 bases, with 10 bases between the two germline ends. Germline CDR1 MNHEY, CDR2 SVGAGI. CDR3 in DNA: TGTGCCAGCAGTTACTCGGGGCAGGGAGGCTACACCTTC. Encoded protein: CASSYSGQGGYTF.